This is a list of T cell receptor beta chains from one sample in a study of blood T cells in healthy people across ages. MiXCR, applied by TCRdb to the 5' RACE reads, yields one record per CDR3 protein. This sample yields 1.2 million to 1.5 million distinct CDR3 sequences, of which approximately 59% are seen a single time; under 8.5% belongs to the top ten. The sequenced material came from blood. The receptors originated from a man in his late teens or twenties in good health. CDR3s include the opening cysteine and the closing phenylalanine or tryptophan. The D gene is left open where the match is weak. Clone sizes are given selectively: once, few, many, or a class where the clone is expanded.

>.|.|TRBJ2-1|TRBV2
CASQGTSSVYEQFF
TGTGCCAGTCAAGGGACCTCCTCGGTTTATGAGCAGTTCTTC
>.|.|TRBJ2-1|TRBV4-1
CASSPRRGLRPYNEQFF
TGCGCCAGCAGCCCTCGAAGGGGCCTTCGCCCCTACAATGAGCAGTTCTTC
>.|.|TRBJ2-3|TRBV4-1
CASSLTGHPEYF
TGCGCCAGCAGCCTCACAGGGCACCCCGAGTATTTT
>.|.|TRBJ2-7|TRBV29-1
CSVEGTRYEQYF
TGCAGCGTTGAAGGGACCCGCTACGAGCAGTACTTC
>.|.|TRBJ1-1|TRBV27
CASSLKDNTEAFF
TGTGCCAGCAGTTTAAAGGACAACACTGAAGCTTTCTTT
>.|.|TRBJ2-1|TRBV4-1
CASSQAKGAPYNEQFF
TGCGCCAGCAGCCAAGCGAAAGGGGCTCCCTACAATGAGCAGTTCTTC
>.|.|TRBJ1-2|TRBV7-9
CASSLASDGYTF
TGTGCCAGCAGCTTAGCCTCGGATGGCTACACCTTC
>TRBD1|.|TRBJ1-1|TRBV6-6
CASSQRTGANTEAFF
TGTGCCAGCAGTCAGAGGACAGGGGCTAACACTGAAGCTTTCTTT
>TRBD2|.|TRBJ2-2|TRBV6-7
CASRRLAGENTGELFF
TGTGCCAGCAGGAGACTAGCGGGAGAGAACACCGGGGAGCTGTTTTTT
>.|.|TRBJ2-7|TRBV7-9
CASSTPTTAYEQYF
TGTGCCAGCAGCACCCCGACTACCGCCTACGAGCAGTACTTC
>.|.|TRBJ2-1|TRBV6-5
CASSYGQESYNEQFF
TGTGCCAGCAGTTACGGGCAGGAGTCTTACAATGAGCAGTTCTTC
>.|.|TRBJ2-7|TRBV25-1
CASSEYEGTYNEQYF
TGTGCCAGCAGTGAATATGAGGGCACCTACAATGAGCAGTACTTC
>.|.|TRBJ1-2|TRBV19
CASSARDPSLYGYTF
TGTGCCAGTAGCGCCCGGGACCCCTCTCTATATGGCTACACCTTC
>.|many|TRBJ2-7|TRBV2
CASSERSYEQYF
TGTGCCAGCAGTGAAAGGAGCTACGAGCAGTACTTC
>.|few|TRBJ2-5|TRBV4-3
CASSQDVGQETQYF
TGCGCCAGCAGCCAAGATGTGGGACAAGAGACCCAGTACTTC
>TRBD2|few|TRBJ2-7|TRBV20-1
CSARASGRREQYF
TGCAGTGCTAGGGCTAGCGGGAGACGCGAGCAGTACTTC
>.|few|TRBJ2-1|TRBV10-3
CAISDPGTRGDEQFF
TGTGCCATCAGTGATCCCGGGACACGGGGCGATGAGCAGTTCTTC
>TRBD1|.|TRBJ1-2|TRBV10-3
CAISGTGDYGYTF
TGTGCCATCAGTGGGACAGGCGACTATGGCTACACCTTC
>.|once|TRBJ2-1|TRBV20-1
CSARARESWNEQFF
TGCAGTGCTAGAGCTAGGGAGAGTTGGAATGAGCAGTTCTTC
>TRBD2|.|TRBJ2-5|TRBV11-2
CASSRPGTSMVETQYF
TGTGCCAGCAGCCGACCCGGGACTAGCATGGTAGAGACCCAGTACTTC
>.|.|TRBJ2-3|TRBV28
CASSTLGTSPADTQYF
TGTGCCAGCAGTACTCTGGGGACCTCACCCGCAGATACGCAGTATTTT
>.|few|TRBJ2-5|TRBV5-1
CASSWDNRPTQYF
TGCGCCAGCAGCTGGGACAACCGGCCGACCCAGTACTTC
>TRBD1|.|TRBJ2-7|TRBV4-1
CASSQTGGSYNEQYF
TGCGCCAGCAGCCAAACAGGGGGGTCCTACAATGAGCAGTACTTC
>.|.|TRBJ2-5|TRBV20-1
CSAPQGGWPLEETQYF
TGCAGTGCTCCTCAGGGGGGGTGGCCTCTCGAAGAGACCCAGTACTTC
>TRBD1|.|TRBJ2-1|TRBV20-1
CSANTGVNEQFF
TGCAGTGCTAATACAGGGGTTAATGAGCAGTTCTTC